The 23 T cell receptor beta chains in this list originate from one sample, sequenced in a study of patients and donors after allogeneic stem cell transplantation. TCRdb reanalysed the RT-PCR reads using MiXCR and keeps one entry per CDR3 protein. Of about a million distinct CDR3 sequences in the sample, about 20% are singletons; the top ten hold approximately 5.9%. Input material: blood, either unsorted or a sorted T cell fraction (not recorded which). All receptors derive from a human donor who was either an allogeneic HSCT recipient or a stem cell or donor lymphocyte infusion donor (not recorded which). It is not recorded whose cells these are; they may come from a transplant donor.

V gene TRBV11-2 combines with J gene TRBJ1-2; D unresolved. This CDR3 has 15 amino acids. Trimming removed 7 bases from V and 4 bases from J, with 19 bases in between. Germline V lookup: CDR1 SGHAT, CDR2 FQNNGV. CDR3 sequence: CASTQDGLGSYGYTF. For the CDR3, the DNA is TGTGCCAGCACCCAGGACGGGCTGGGGAGCTATGGCTACACCTTC.

The J gene is TRBJ2-1, the V gene TRBV6-6, with D possibly matching TRBD2 (6 bases). Germline-derived CDR1 and CDR2 are MNHNY and SVGAGI (reference sequence). This CDR3 has 13 amino acids. Trimming cost V 5 bases and J 5 bases, with 10 bases left between them. CDR3 residues: CASSGGVHNEQFF. In DNA, the CDR3 is TGTGCCAGCAGTGGAGGGGTCCACAATGAGCAGTTCTTC.

The genes are TRBV30 and TRBJ1-4, with 9 bases fitting TRBD1. With 8 bases clipped from V and 7 bases from J, the junction kept 5 bases outside the gene matches. Germline loops: CDR1 GTSNPN, CDR2 SVGIG (reference sequence). The length of the CDR3 is 12 residues. The CDR3 spells CARTGESEKLFF. The CDR3 DNA reads as TGTGCCCGGACAGGGGAGAGTGAAAAACTGTTTTTT.

The chain is built from TRBV12-3 or TRBV12-4 and TRBJ1-2, with 11 bases aligning to TRBD1. This CDR3 has 14 residues. V gave up 1 base and J gave up 7 bases; unmatched junction bases: 2. CDR3 in amino acids: CASSLGTGGFGYTF. The DNA for the CDR3 is TGTGCCAGCAGTTTAGGGACAGGGGGCTTTGGCTACACCTTC.

This clonotype was detected only a few times. The chain couples TRBV12-3 or TRBV12-4 to TRBJ1-1, with a possible D match to TRBD1 (5 bases). The CDR3 loop spans 15 amino acids. The V end was cut by 6 bases, the J end by 7 bases, with 21 bases between. CDR3 in DNA: TGTGCCAGCAGGTTCGGGTCGGGGGAGGCGAATGAAGCTTTCTTT. It specifies CASRFGSGEANEAFF.

This clonotype was picked up a small number of times. The chain links TRBV20-1 to TRBJ2-7, with TRBD1 identical over 7 bases. V shed 0 bases, J shed 6 bases, and the junction held 2 bases outside the gene matches. The V gene's germline CDR1 is DFQATT and CDR2 SNEGSKA (reference sequence). The CDR3 totals 12 residues. CDR3 DNA sequence: TGCAGTGCTAGAGATAGGGACAGCGAGCAGTACTTC. This gives the protein CSARDRDSEQYF.

This clonotype appeared a few times. The V gene is TRBV29-1, the J gene TRBJ2-7; no definite D call. This CDR3 is built from 13 residues. Trimming left V 7 bases short and J 2 bases short, with 15 bases between. The germline V gene encodes CDR1 SQVTM and CDR2 ANQGSEA. This chain's CDR3 is CSAHPDGAYEQYF. The CDR3 bases are TGCAGCGCCCACCCGGACGGCGCCTACGAGCAGTACTTC.

This rearrangement joins TRBV20-1 to TRBJ2-7; weak D call: TRBD1 (5 bases). Deletions cut 6 bases from V and 2 bases from J, with 17 bases between. The CDR3 spans 14 residues. Per germline, CDR1 DFQATT and CDR2 SNEGSKA (reference sequence). The CDR3 DNA reads as TGCAGTGCCCCGGTAGCAGGGTTCCCCTACGAGCAGTACTTC. It is translated as CSAPVAGFPYEQYF.

This clonotype was counted a few times. The genes are TRBV11-2 and TRBJ2-7; D gene unclear. Per germline, CDR1 SGHAT and CDR2 FQNNGV. The length of the CDR3 is 15 residues. Trimming shortened V by 0 bases and J by 2 bases, and 11 bases separated the two germline ends. CDR3 nucleotide sequence: TGTGCCAGCAGCTTAGATCATGTTGGGACCTACGAGCAGTACTTC. Amino acids: CASSLDHVGTYEQYF.

The rearrangement uses TRBV9 and TRBJ2-2; no reliable D call. This CDR3 has 16 residues. Deletions cut 0 bases from V and 5 bases from J, with 14 bases between. Germline V gives CDR1 SGDLS, CDR2 YYNGEE. The CDR3 protein is CASSVAARVETGELFF. As DNA, the CDR3 is TGTGCCAGCAGCGTAGCGGCTAGGGTGGAGACCGGGGAGCTGTTTTTT.

The chain couples TRBV24-1 to TRBJ2-2; either TRBD1 or TRBD2 may fit D (5 bases each). From germline, CDR1 is KGHDR and CDR2 SFDVKD. V dropped 4 bases and J dropped 6 bases, with 17 bases sitting between them. This CDR3 has 16 amino acids. The CDR3 reads CATSDPGRNPAGELFF. DNA of the CDR3: TGTGCCACCAGTGACCCGGGACGGAACCCCGCCGGGGAGCTGTTTTTT.

This clonotype was observed a few times. The J gene is TRBJ1-1, the V gene TRBV30; D is undetermined. The V gene lost 2 bases and the J gene lost 2 bases, with 9 bases spanning the gap. CDR1 and CDR2 from the germline V gene are GTSNPN and SVGIG (reference sequence). The CDR3 is 13 amino acids. The CDR3 region is CAWSPQINTEAFF. As DNA, the CDR3 is TGTGCCTGGAGTCCACAGATAAACACTGAAGCTTTCTTT.

This clonotype was seen repeatedly, ten times or more. This chain links TRBV20-1 with TRBJ2-3; 13 positions match TRBD2. This CDR3 is 15 amino acids long. Per the germline V gene, CDR1 is DFQATT and CDR2 is SNEGSKA (reference sequence). J lost 4 bases, V lost 2 bases, and 3 bases had no gene match. CDR3 DNA: TGCAGTGCTAGAACTAGCGGGGGGGTAGCAGATACGCAGTATTTT. Protein: CSARTSGGVADTQYF.

The gene calls are TRBV20-1 and TRBJ2-1; TRBD1 might be the D (5 bases). The CDR3 is 12 amino acids. Looked up from germline, CDR1 is DFQATT and CDR2 is SNEGSKA (reference sequence). The V gene lost 3 bases and the J gene lost 9 bases, with 12 bases spanning the gap. The CDR3 sequence: CSASDGHLEQFF. The CDR3 DNA sequence: TGCAGTGCTAGTGATGGACACCTTGAGCAGTTCTTC.

The CDR3 sequence: CASSSQGGGNTIYF. The CDR3 nucleotides read TGTGCCAGCAGTTCCCAGGGTGGTGGAAACACCATATATTTT. The V call is TRBV2, the J call TRBJ1-3, with D perhaps TRBD1 (5 bases). CDR3 length equals 14 residues. Trimming took off 5 bases at V and 3 bases at J, with 11 bases between the two ends. Germline CDR1 SNHLY, CDR2 FYNNEI.

This clonotype showed up just a few times. The chain uses TRBV13 and TRBJ2-7; weak D call: TRBD1 (6 bases). The germline CDR1 and CDR2 sequences are PRHDT and FYEKMQ (reference sequence). V lost 5 bases to trimming and J lost 3 bases, with 14 bases between them. The CDR3 is 14 amino acids. The CDR3 nucleotides are TGTGCCAGCAGCCCAAACAGGGCTATCTACGAGCAGTACTTC. Translating it yields CASSPNRAIYEQYF. Complete variable domain (other parts from reference TRBV13 and TRBJ2-7): AAGVIQSPRHLIKEKRETATLKCYPIPRHDTVYWYQQGPGQDPQFLISFYEKMQSDKGSIPDRFSAQQFSDYHSELNMSSLELGDSALYFCASSPNRAIYEQYFGPGTRLTVT.

There are a few counts of this clonotype. The J gene is TRBJ2-5, the V gene TRBV20-1, with 7 nucleotides matching TRBD2. The CDR3 covers 15 residues. Germline V CDR1 and CDR2: DFQATT, SNEGSKA (reference sequence). V shed 5 bases and J 3 bases; nucleotides not matched to a gene: 12. The DNA of the CDR3 is TGCAGTGCTGACCCCGTTGGACTAGGCAAAGAGACCCAGTACTTC. This gives the protein CSADPVGLGKETQYF.

The rearrangement links TRBV12-3 or TRBV12-4 to TRBJ2-1; 7 bases map to TRBD1. V was clipped by 3 bases and J by 7 bases; unmatched bases: 15. The CDR3 length is 17 residues. The CDR3 DNA reads as TGTGCCAGCAGTTTTGACAGGGCCTCGGGTATGGGGAATGAGCAGTTCTTC. This codes for CASSFDRASGMGNEQFF.

This chain connects TRBV6-5 to TRBJ2-1; TRBD1 matches at 8 bases. V lost 0 bases, J lost 2 bases, and 6 bases stayed unmatched. The CDR3 totals 17 residues. Germline CDR1 is MNHEY and CDR2 is SVGAGI. The DNA of the CDR3 is TGTGCCAGCAGTTACTCGAGTCCACAGGGGGCCTACAATGAGCAGTTCTTC. Translated, it gives CASSYSSPQGAYNEQFF.

The chain recombines TRBV11-3 with TRBJ2-7, with D perhaps TRBD1 (6 bases). Trimming stripped 5 bases from V and 2 bases from J, with 13 bases between. The CDR3 is 14 residues long. The germline gives CDR1 SGHNT, CDR2 YENEEA. In DNA, the CDR3 is TGTGCCAGCAGCGGACAGACTACGACCTACGAGCAGTACTTC. As protein: CASSGQTTTYEQYF.

J is TRBJ2-1 and V is TRBV20-1; TRBD2 matches at 7 bases. This CDR3 has 15 residues. Germline CDR1 reads DFQATT; CDR2 reads SNEGSKA (reference sequence). The trim removed 5 bases at V and 7 bases at J, leaving 14 bases unmatched. The CDR3 coding sequence is TGCAGTGCTCTAACGACTAGCCCTCTTGGGAATGAGCAGTTCTTC. As protein: CSALTTSPLGNEQFF.

This clonotype was counted a few times. The chain carries TRBV5-6 and TRBJ2-7; D is uncertain. V was pared by 3 bases and J by 3 bases, with 13 bases between. The CDR3 contains 14 residues. Germline V CDR1 and CDR2: SGHDT, YYEEEE. The CDR3 region has the DNA TGTGCCAGCAGCTCATGGCGAATATTCTACGAGCAGTACTTC. Residues: CASSSWRIFYEQYF.

The J gene is TRBJ1-2, the V gene TRBV24-1; D gene ambiguous. Trimming took off 5 bases at V and 8 bases at J, with 23 bases between the two ends. Per germline, CDR1 KGHDR and CDR2 SFDVKD. This CDR3 is built from 16 residues. Here the CDR3 reads CATSASGSGDPSGYTF. The CDR3 nucleotides read TGTGCCACCAGTGCGTCAGGCAGCGGCGATCCGAGCGGCTACACCTTC.